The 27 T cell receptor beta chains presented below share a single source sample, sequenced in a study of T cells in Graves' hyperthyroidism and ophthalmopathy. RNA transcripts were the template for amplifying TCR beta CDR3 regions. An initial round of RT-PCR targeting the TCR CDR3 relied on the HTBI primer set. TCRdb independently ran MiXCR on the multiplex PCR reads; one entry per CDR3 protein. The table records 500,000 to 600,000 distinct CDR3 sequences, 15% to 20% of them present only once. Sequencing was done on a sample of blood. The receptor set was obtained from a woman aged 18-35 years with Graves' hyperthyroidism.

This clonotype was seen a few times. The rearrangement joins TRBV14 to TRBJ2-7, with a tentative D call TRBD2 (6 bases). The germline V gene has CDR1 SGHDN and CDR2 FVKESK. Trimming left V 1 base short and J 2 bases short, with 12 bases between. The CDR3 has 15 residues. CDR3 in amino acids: CASSQALGGTYEQYF. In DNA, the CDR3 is TGTGCCAGCAGCCAAGCTCTCGGGGGAACCTACGAGCAGTACTTC.

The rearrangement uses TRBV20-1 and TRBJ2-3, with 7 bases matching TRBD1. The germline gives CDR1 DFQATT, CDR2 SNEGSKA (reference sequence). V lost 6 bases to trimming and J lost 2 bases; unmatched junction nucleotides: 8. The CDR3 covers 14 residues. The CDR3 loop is CSAANGQDTDTQYF. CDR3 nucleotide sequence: TGCAGTGCCGCAAACGGACAGGACACAGATACGCAGTATTTT.

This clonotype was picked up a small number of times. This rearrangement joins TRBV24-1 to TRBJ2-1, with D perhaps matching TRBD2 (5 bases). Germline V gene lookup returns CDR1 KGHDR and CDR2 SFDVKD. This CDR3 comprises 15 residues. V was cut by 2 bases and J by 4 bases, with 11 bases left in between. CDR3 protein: CATSDSVQRYNEQFF. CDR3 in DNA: TGTGCCACCAGTGATTCTGTGCAGCGGTACAATGAGCAGTTCTTC.

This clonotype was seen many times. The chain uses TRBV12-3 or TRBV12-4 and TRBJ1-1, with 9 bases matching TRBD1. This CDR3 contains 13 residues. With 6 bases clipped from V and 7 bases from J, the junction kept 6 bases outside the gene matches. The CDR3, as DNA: TGTGCCAGCAGCCGCCCGGGACAGGGTGAAGCTTTCTTT. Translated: CASSRPGQGEAFF.

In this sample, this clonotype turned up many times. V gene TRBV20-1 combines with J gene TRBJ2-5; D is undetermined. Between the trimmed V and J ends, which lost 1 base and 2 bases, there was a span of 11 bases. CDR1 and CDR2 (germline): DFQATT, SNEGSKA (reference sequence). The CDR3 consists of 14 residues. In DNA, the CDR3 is TGCAGTGCTAGAGGCGGCAAAAAGCAAGAGACCCAGTACTTC. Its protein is CSARGGKKQETQYF.

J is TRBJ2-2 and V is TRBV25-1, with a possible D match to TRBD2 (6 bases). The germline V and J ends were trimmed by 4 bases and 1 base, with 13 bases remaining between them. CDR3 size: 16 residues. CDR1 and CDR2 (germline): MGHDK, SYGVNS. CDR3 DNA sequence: TGTGCCAGCAGTGGAAGGAGGGCCTGGAACACCGGGGAGCTGTTTTTT. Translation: CASSGRRAWNTGELFF.

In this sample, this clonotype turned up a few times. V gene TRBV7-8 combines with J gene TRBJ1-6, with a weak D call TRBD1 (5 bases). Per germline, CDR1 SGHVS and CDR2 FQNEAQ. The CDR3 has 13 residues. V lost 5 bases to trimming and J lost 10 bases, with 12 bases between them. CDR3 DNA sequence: TGTGCCAGCAGCCCCCCGTGGGGGTCACCCCTCCACTTT. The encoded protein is CASSPPWGSPLHF.

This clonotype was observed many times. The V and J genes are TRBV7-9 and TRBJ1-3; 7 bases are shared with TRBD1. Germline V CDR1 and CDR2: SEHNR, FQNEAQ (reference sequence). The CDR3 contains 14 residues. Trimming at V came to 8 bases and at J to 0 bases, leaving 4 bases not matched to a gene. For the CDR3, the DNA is TGTGCCAGCCAGGGGGAACACTCTGGAAACACCATATATTTT. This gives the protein CASQGEHSGNTIYF.

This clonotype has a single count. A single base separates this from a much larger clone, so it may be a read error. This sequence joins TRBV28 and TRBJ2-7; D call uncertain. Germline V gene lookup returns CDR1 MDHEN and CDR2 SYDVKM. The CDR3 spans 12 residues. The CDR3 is CAGSFLGYEQYF. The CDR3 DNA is TGTGCCGGCAGTTTTTTAGGCTACGAGCAGTACTTC.

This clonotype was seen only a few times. The CDR3 coding sequence is TGTGCCAGCAGCGCGGGGTTCCCGTACATTCAGTACTTC. Its protein product is CASSAGFPYIQYF. The rearrangement joins TRBV6-2 or TRBV6-3 to TRBJ2-4, with D perhaps TRBD2 (6 bases). CDR3 length: 13 amino acids. Germline V lookup: CDR1 MNHEY, CDR2 SVGEGT. The V end was cut by 6 bases, the J end by 8 bases, with 14 bases between.

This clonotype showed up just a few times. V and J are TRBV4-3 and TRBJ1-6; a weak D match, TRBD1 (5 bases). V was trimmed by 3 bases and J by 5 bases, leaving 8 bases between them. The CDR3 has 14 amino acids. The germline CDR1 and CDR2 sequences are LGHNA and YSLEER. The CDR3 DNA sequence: TGCGCCAGCAGCCACCGAGGGGATAATTCACCCCTCCACTTT. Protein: CASSHRGDNSPLHF.

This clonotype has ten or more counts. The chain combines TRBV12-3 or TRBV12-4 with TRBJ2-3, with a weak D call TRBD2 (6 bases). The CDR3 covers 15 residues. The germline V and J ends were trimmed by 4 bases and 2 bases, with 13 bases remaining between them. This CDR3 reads CASSSRGGLTDTQYF. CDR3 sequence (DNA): TGTGCCAGCAGTTCGCGGGGTGGCCTCACAGATACGCAGTATTTT.

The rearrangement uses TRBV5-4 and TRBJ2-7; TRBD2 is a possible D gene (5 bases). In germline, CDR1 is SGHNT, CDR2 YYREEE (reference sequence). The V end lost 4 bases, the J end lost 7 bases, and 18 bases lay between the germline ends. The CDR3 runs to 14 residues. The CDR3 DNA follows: TGTGCCAGCAGCCCACCCCCCGGCGGCGGGGAGCAGTACTTC. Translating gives CASSPPPGGGEQYF.

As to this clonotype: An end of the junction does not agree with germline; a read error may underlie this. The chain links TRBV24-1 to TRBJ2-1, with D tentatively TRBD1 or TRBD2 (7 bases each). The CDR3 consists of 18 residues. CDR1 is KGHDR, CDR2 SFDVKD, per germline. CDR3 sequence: CATSDWRQGGSSYNGQFF. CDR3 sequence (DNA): TGTGCCACCAGTGATTGGAGACAGGGAGGGAGCTCCTACAATGGGCAGTTCTTC.

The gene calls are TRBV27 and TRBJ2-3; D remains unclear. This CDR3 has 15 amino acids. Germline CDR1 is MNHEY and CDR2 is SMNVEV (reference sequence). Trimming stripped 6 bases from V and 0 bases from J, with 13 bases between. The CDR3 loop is CASSLRVTSTDTQYF. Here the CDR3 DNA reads TGTGCCAGCAGCCTTAGGGTTACTAGCACAGATACGCAGTATTTT.

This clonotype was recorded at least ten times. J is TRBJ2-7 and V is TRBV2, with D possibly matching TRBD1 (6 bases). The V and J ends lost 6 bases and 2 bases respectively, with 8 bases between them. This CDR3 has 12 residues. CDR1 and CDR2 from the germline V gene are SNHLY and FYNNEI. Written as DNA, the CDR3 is TGTGCCAGCAGGGACAGAGCCTACGAGCAGTACTTC. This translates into CASRDRAYEQYF.

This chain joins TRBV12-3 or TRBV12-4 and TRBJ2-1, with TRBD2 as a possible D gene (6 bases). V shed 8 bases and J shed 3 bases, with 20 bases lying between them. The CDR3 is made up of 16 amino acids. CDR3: CASSPPRLADYNEQFF. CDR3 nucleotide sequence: TGTGCCAGCTCACCACCGAGGTTAGCGGACTACAATGAGCAGTTCTTC.

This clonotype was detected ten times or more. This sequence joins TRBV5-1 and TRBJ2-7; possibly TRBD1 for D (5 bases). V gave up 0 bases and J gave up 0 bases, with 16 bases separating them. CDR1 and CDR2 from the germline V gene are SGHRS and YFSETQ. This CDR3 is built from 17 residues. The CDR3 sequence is CASSLVRALGPSYEQYF. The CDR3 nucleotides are TGCGCCAGCAGCTTGGTGCGAGCGTTGGGGCCCTCCTACGAGCAGTACTTC.

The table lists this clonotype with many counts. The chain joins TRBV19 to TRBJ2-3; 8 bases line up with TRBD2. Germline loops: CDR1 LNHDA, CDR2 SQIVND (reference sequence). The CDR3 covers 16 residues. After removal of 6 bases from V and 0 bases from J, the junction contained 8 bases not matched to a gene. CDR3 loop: CASRASGGASTDTQYF. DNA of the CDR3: TGTGCCAGTAGGGCCTCCGGGGGGGCTAGCACAGATACGCAGTATTTT.

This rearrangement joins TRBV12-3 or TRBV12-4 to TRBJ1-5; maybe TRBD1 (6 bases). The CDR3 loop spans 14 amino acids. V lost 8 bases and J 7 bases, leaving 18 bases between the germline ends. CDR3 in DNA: TGTGCCAGCGCCTCGTCGGGGGCTCAGCAGCCCCAGCATTTT. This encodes CASASSGAQQPQHF.

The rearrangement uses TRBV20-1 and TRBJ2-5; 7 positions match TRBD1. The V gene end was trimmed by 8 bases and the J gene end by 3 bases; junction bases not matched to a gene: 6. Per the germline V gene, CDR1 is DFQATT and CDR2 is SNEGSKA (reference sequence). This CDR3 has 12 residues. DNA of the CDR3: TGCAGTTTCGACAGGGCGAAAGAGACCCAGTACTTC. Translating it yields CSFDRAKETQYF.

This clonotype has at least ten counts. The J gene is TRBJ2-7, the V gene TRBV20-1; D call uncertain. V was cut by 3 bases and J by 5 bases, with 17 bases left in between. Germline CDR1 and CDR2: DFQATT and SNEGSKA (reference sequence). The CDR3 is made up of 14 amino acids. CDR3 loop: CSASLPRPPHEQYF. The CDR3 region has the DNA TGCAGTGCTAGTTTGCCCAGGCCCCCCCACGAGCAGTACTTC.

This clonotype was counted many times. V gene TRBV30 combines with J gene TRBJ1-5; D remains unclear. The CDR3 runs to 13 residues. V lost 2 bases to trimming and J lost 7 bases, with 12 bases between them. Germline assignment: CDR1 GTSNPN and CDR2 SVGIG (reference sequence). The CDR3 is CAWSLRVEQPQHF. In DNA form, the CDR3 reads TGTGCCTGGAGTTTAAGAGTTGAGCAGCCCCAGCATTTT.

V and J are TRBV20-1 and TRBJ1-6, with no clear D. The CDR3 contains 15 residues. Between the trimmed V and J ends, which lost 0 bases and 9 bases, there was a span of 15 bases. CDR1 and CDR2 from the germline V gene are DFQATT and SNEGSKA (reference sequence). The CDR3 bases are TGCAGTGCTAGAGATGGTGAGGGAGGAGGTTCACCCCTCCACTTT. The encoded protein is CSARDGEGGGSPLHF.

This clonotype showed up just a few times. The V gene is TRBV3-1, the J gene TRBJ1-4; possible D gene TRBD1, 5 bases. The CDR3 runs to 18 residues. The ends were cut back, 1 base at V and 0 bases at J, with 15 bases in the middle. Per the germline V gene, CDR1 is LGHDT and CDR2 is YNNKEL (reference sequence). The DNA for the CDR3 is TGTGCCAGCAGCCAAGTAGGCCAGGGACGGGCAACTAATGAAAAACTGTTTTTT. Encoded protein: CASSQVGQGRATNEKLFF.

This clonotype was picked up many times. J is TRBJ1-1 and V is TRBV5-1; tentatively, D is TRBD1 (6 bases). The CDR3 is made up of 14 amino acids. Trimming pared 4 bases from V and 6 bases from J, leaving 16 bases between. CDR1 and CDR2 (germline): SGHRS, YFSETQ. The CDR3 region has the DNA TGCGCCAGCAGCCCATTTCAGGGGTCCTCTGAAGCTTTCTTT. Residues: CASSPFQGSSEAFF.

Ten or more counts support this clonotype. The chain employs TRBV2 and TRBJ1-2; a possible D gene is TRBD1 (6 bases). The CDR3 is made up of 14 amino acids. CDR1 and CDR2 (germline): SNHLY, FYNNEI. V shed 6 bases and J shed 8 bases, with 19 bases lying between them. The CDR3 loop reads CASRPDSPWLGYTF. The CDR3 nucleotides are TGTGCCAGCAGACCGGACAGCCCTTGGCTGGGCTACACCTTC. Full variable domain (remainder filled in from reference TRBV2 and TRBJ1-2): EPEVTQTPSHQVTQMGQEVILRCVPISNHLYFYWYRQILGQKVEFLVSFYNNEISEKSEIFDDQFSVERPDGSNFTLKIRSTKLEDSAMYFCASRPDSPWLGYTFGSGTRLTVV.